Given below is one T cell receptor (beta chain) in context. Its antigen is still unknown. One base away there is no much larger clone; base qualities are not given. The sample originates from a study of somatic mutations in cytotoxic T cells in rheumatoid arthritis (TCRdb year 2017). Background on the whole study: Patient peripheral blood (approximately 30 ml EDTA) was drawn right after diagnosis and before any treatment started. The median ages of the patient and control groups were essentially identical. A total of around 62 rheumatoid arthritis patients and 15 to 25 healthy controls underwent TCRB deep sequencing. To characterize clonality, the study used TCRB deep sequencing while asking whether somatic mutations are carried by expanded CD8+ T-cell clones in newly diagnosed, untreated rheumatoid arthritis. Sorted V beta1+ cells also underwent TCRB sequencing, and some V beta antibody-stained T-cell populations were flow-sorted at nearly 100% purity on a FACSAria II or Sony SH800. Paper-wide results and their limitations: It was unknown which antigens the expanded CD8+ clones targeted, and their absence from virus-specific databases did not exclude viral specificity. The largest CD8+ clone made up more than 20% of CD8+ cells in 8 of 65 patients, and blood and synovial fluid shared several identical CD8+ TCRB sequences. The slight TRBV07 underrepresentation in patients was not adjusted for multiple comparisons. Rheumatoid arthritis patients and age-matched healthy controls did not significantly differ in CD8+ T-cell clonality. CD8+ clonality increased with age in patients (Spearman r=0.49) but not in healthy controls.

Flow cytometry confirmed the purity of CD4+ and CD8+ cells that had been isolated by positive magnetic bead selection on an AutoMACS. After a first flow cytometry screen using a TCR V beta antibody panel, clonal expansions were characterized through TCRB deep sequencing of sorted CD8+ fractions. Isolation of peripheral blood mononuclear cells was done through Ficoll-Paque PLUS density gradient separation. Nucleospin Tissue or Tissue XS kits were used to extract DNA from CD4-enriched, CD8-enriched or PBMC samples, and a Qubit 2.0 fluorometer was used for quantification. Unmatched junction bases come to 8, with V trimmed by 2 bases and J by 3 bases. The CDR3, cysteine through phenylalanine, is 15 amino acids long. The kept DNA is CDR3 alone, 45 bases in frame from the first base. CDR1 and CDR2 (SGHDT, YYEEEE) derive from the germline V gene. Sequencing of TCRB CDR3 was done on genomic DNA with the immunoSEQ assay. Processing in the source paper ran as follows. When patient CD8+ clones exceeding 1% were checked against published virus-specific TCRB sequences, only a few matched. The analyses included only productive TCRB rearrangements. Clonality was expressed as a Shannon entropy-based productive clonality index, with each clone defined by a unique TCRB CDR3 sequence. To calculate repertoire overlap between two samples, the template counts of each clone were considered relative to each sample's total templates. V-gene usage from TCRB sequencing and V-gene usage measured by flow cytometry were correlated (Spearman r of about 0.56). Drawn from immuneACCESS, this table holds only the in-frame rearrangements with V and J called that TCRdb kept. Clones are partly lost; checked studies trace under half to an unresolved V gene and leave the rest unexplained. The V and J calls and clone size were taken over from that table, and D and trimming were inferred from the DNA. For this sample the table gives some 13,000 clones, of which nearly 80% were detected only once. Together, the top ten hold around 21% of the sample.

The receptor's source is an adult with rheumatoid arthritis. Recombination connected TRBV5-6 to TRBJ2-7, and 7 bases in between align with TRBD1. Input material: CD8+ T cells sorted from blood. The nucleotide sequence is given as TGTGCCAGCAGCTTCTCGACAGGGAGATTCTACGAGCAGTACTTC. Its translation is CASSFSTGRFYEQYF.